The 25 T cell receptor beta chains in this list originate from one sample, sequenced in a study of identical twins. MiXCR, applied by TCRdb to the 5' RACE reads, yields one record per CDR3 protein. The data contain some 1,700,000 distinct CDR3 sequences, less than 40% of them singletons. Sequenced: cord blood. The receptors here all came from a newborn girl in good health.

There are a few counts of this clonotype. The chain's CDR3 is CASGRRADTQYF. The DNA of the CDR3 is TGTGCTAGTGGCCGAAGGGCAGATACGCAGTATTTT. This chain joins TRBV12-5 and TRBJ2-3; D unresolved. Trimming shortened V by 6 bases and J by 4 bases, and 8 bases separated the two germline ends. The CDR3 has 12 residues. Germline V gives CDR1 LGHNT, CDR2 FRNRAP.

This clonotype was seen only a few times. V and J are TRBV28 and TRBJ2-3; 8 bases agree with TRBD2. The CDR3 has 15 amino acids. After removal of 7 bases from V and 0 bases from J, the junction contained 6 bases not matched to a gene. The germline gives CDR1 MDHEN, CDR2 SYDVKM. This chain's CDR3 is CASKASGPSTDTQYF. As DNA, the CDR3 is TGTGCCAGCAAGGCTAGCGGGCCTAGCACAGATACGCAGTATTTT. Combining the CDR3 with reference TRBV28 and TRBJ2-3 gives the whole variable domain DVKVTQSSRYLVKRTGEKVFLECVQDMDHENMFWYRQDPGLGLRLIYFSYDVKMKEKGDIPEGYSVSREKKERFSLILESASTNQTSMYLCASKASGPSTDTQYFGPGTRLTVL.

This clonotype was seen a few times. The J gene is TRBJ2-5, the V gene TRBV3-1; 7 nucleotides agree with TRBD1. TRBJ2-7 explains the end of the DNA better; the J call may be wrong. This CDR3 spans 13 amino acids. Germline loops: CDR1 LGHDT, CDR2 YNNKEL (reference sequence). The CDR3 here is CASSRKTGDEQYF. The CDR3 nucleotides read TGTGCCAGCAGCCGAAAAACAGGGGACGAGCAGTACTTC.

The chain employs TRBV4-1 and TRBJ2-3, with 9 bases matching TRBD2. Germline V lookup: CDR1 MGHRA, CDR2 YSYEKL. CDR3 length: 20 residues. V shed 0 bases, J shed 6 bases, and the junction held 19 bases outside the gene matches. CDR3: CASSQERSSGSFWRADTQYF. The DNA of the CDR3 is TGCGCCAGCAGCCAAGAAAGGAGTAGCGGGAGTTTCTGGCGTGCGGATACGCAGTATTTT.

The CDR3, as DNA: TGTGCCAGCAGCTTTGGACAGGGTTCGGGAAACACCATATATTTT. This sequence encodes CASSFGQGSGNTIYF. The chain joins TRBV11-2 to TRBJ1-3, with 8 positions matching TRBD1. The V gene end was trimmed by 3 bases and the J gene end by 4 bases; junction bases not matched to a gene: 5. Looked up from germline, CDR1 is SGHAT and CDR2 is FQNNGV. CDR3 length: 15 residues. Full variable domain (missing parts from reference TRBV11-2 and TRBJ1-3): EAGVAQSPRYKIIEKRQSVAFWCNPISGHATLYWYQQILGQGPKLLIQFQNNGVVDDSQLPKDRFSAERLKGVDSTLKIQPAKLEDSAVYLCASSFGQGSGNTIYFGEGSWLTVV.

This clonotype was recorded a few times. The chain uses TRBV7-2 and TRBJ2-7; D uncertain. From germline, CDR1 is SGHTA and CDR2 FQGNSA. The germline V and J ends were trimmed by 1 base and 3 bases, with 10 bases remaining between them. This CDR3 is built from 14 residues. The CDR3 region has the DNA TGTGCCAGCAGCTTAGACTATAGAAACTACGAGCAGTACTTC. Its translation: CASSLDYRNYEQYF.

This clonotype occurred a few times. J is TRBJ2-3 and V is TRBV7-2; D uncertain. Germline lookup yields CDR1 SGHTA and CDR2 FQGNSA. The CDR3 has 15 amino acids. Trimming took 2 bases from V and 1 from J, leaving 10 bases between them. CDR3: CASSLSKAGTDTQYF. CDR3 DNA: TGTGCCAGCAGCTTATCTAAGGCGGGCACAGATACGCAGTATTTT. The full variable domain, in which reference TRBV7-2 and TRBJ2-3 provide the parts outside the CDR3, is GAGVSQSPSNKVTEKGKDVELRCDPISGHTALYWYRQSLGQGLEFLIYFQGNSAPDKSGLPSDRFSAERTGGSVSTLTIQRTQQEDSAVYLCASSLSKAGTDTQYFGPGTRLTVL.

The CDR3 DNA reads TGTGCCAGTAGGTCTCCATCAACAGGGTTCGAGGAAAAACTGTTTTTT. This translates into CASRSPSTGFEEKLFF. The rearrangement joins TRBV19 to TRBJ1-4; TRBD1 is a possible D gene (6 bases). With 6 bases removed from V and 8 bases from J, the gap between germline ends came to 22 bases. The CDR3 spans 16 residues. The V gene's germline CDR1 is LNHDA and CDR2 SQIVND (reference sequence).

This clonotype was found a few times. The chain links TRBV20-1 to TRBJ2-5; 8 nucleotides align to TRBD1. CDR3 size: 14 residues. Germline loops: CDR1 DFQATT, CDR2 SNEGSKA (reference sequence). V gave up 2 bases and J gave up 5 bases; unmatched junction bases: 7. CDR3 sequence: CSARRTGIGETQYF. CDR3 sequence (DNA): TGCAGTGCTAGACGGACAGGGATTGGGGAGACCCAGTACTTC.

The chain joins TRBV6-2 or TRBV6-3 to TRBJ2-3, with 11 positions matching TRBD2. There are 16 residues in the CDR3. After removal of 4 bases from V and 5 bases from J, the junction contained 8 bases not matched to a gene. Germline CDR1 reads MNHEY; CDR2 reads SVGEGT. The CDR3 DNA sequence: TGTGCCAGCAGTTTTGCCGGACTAGCGGGTGGAGATACGCAGTATTTT. Translated: CASSFAGLAGGDTQYF.

This clonotype was seen only a few times. This chain connects TRBV5-1 to TRBJ2-3, with 8 bases identical to TRBD2. Looked up from germline, CDR1 is SGHRS and CDR2 is YFSETQ. The V segment lost 3 bases and the J segment 3 bases; nucleotides outside the gene matches: 6. CDR3 size: 15 residues. The DNA of the CDR3 is TGCGCCAGCAGCTCAATTCGGGGGGGAACAGATACGCAGTATTTT. Residues: CASSSIRGGTDTQYF.

V is TRBV13 and J is TRBJ2-1; D is possibly TRBD1 (6 bases). The CDR3 is made up of 12 amino acids. Trimming removed 5 bases from V and 10 bases from J, with 12 bases in between. Germline CDR1 reads PRHDT; CDR2 reads FYEKMQ (reference sequence). This chain's CDR3 is CASSDRSGEQFF. Written as DNA, the CDR3 is TGTGCCAGCAGCGACAGGTCTGGGGAGCAGTTCTTC.

The rearrangement joins TRBV2 to TRBJ2-1; 15 bases align to TRBD2. The J segment lost 0 bases and the V segment lost 6 bases, leaving 3 bases of the junction unmatched. Germline-derived CDR1 and CDR2 are SNHLY and FYNNEI. This CDR3 has 17 amino acids. The DNA of the CDR3 is TGTGCCAGCAGGGGGACTAGCGGGGGGAGCTCCTACAATGAGCAGTTCTTC. This codes for CASRGTSGGSSYNEQFF.

This chain links TRBV2 with TRBJ1-1; a weak D match, TRBD1 (5 bases). This CDR3 is 13 amino acids long. The germline V gene encodes CDR1 SNHLY and CDR2 FYNNEI. With 9 bases removed from V and 5 bases from J, the gap between germline ends came to 16 bases. The CDR3 sequence: CASAGLGRTEAFF. Written as DNA, the CDR3 is TGTGCCAGTGCGGGACTGGGGAGGACTGAAGCTTTCTTT.

This clonotype was picked up a small number of times. The chain employs TRBV20-1 and TRBJ2-3; D remains ambiguous. CDR1 is DFQATT and CDR2 is SNEGSKA in the germline V gene (reference sequence). V lost 0 bases, J lost 0 bases, and 22 bases lay in between. The length of the CDR3 is 19 residues. The CDR3 nucleotides are TGCAGTGCTAGAGATTGGCCGAAGAGAATATGGGATAGCACAGATACGCAGTATTTT. Encoded protein: CSARDWPKRIWDSTDTQYF.

The J gene is TRBJ1-2, the V gene TRBV27; D ambiguous. CDR3 length equals 14 residues. The germline CDR1 and CDR2 sequences are MNHEY and SMNVEV (reference sequence). V gave up 7 bases and J gave up 5 bases, with 17 bases separating them. CDR3 region: CASNPTLGPYGYTF. The DNA for the CDR3 is TGTGCCAGCAACCCTACCTTGGGCCCGTATGGCTACACCTTC.

The chain combines TRBV30 with TRBJ2-3; the D is unclear. With 1 base removed from V and 2 bases from J, the gap between germline ends came to 7 bases. The CDR3 length is 13 residues. The germline V gene has CDR1 GTSNPN and CDR2 SVGIG (reference sequence). Here the CDR3 DNA reads TGTGCCTGGAGTGGGGCGGTCACAGATACGCAGTATTTT. Its translation is CAWSGAVTDTQYF.

The chain recombines TRBV7-2 with TRBJ2-7, with unresolved D. With 4 bases removed from V and 7 bases from J, the gap between germline ends came to 20 bases. This CDR3 is built from 15 residues. The germline V gene has CDR1 SGHTA and CDR2 FQGNSA. CDR3 in amino acids: CASSSVSHSYNEQYF. CDR3 sequence (DNA): TGTGCCAGCAGCTCCGTAAGTCACTCCTACAATGAGCAGTACTTC.

Of note for this clonotype: A junction boundary mismatches the germline segment, possibly from a read error. The chain has TRBV28 and TRBJ1-5; no clear D gene. The length of the CDR3 is 15 residues. Germline CDR1 is MDHEN and CDR2 is SYDVKM. This CDR3 is CASSFSDYSNQPLHF. CDR3 nucleotides: TGTGCCAGCAGTTTCTCGGATTATAGCAATCAGCCCCTGCATTTT.

This clonotype was counted a few times. V is TRBV20-1 and J is TRBJ2-5; 8 positions match TRBD2. The CDR3 extends over 15 amino acids. CDR1 and CDR2 from the germline V gene are DFQATT and SNEGSKA (reference sequence). The J segment lost 5 bases and the V segment lost 3 bases, leaving 11 bases of the junction unmatched. CDR3 protein: CSASTSGTRVETQYF. The CDR3 nucleotides are TGCAGTGCTAGTACCTCCGGGACTAGAGTGGAGACCCAGTACTTC.

This clonotype showed up just a few times. The V and J genes are TRBV10-3 and TRBJ2-4; D unresolved. This CDR3 comprises 13 residues. Germline V gene sequence: CDR1 ENHRY, CDR2 SYGVKD. V lost 4 bases, J lost 1 base, and 5 bases lay in between. CDR3: CAISGPAKNIQYF. CDR3 sequence (DNA): TGTGCCATCAGTGGACCCGCCAAAAACATTCAGTACTTC.

The V and J genes are TRBV4-1 and TRBJ2-5; D assignment may be TRBD1 or TRBD2 (5 bases each). This CDR3 comprises 15 residues. V was trimmed by 1 base and J by 11 bases, leaving 20 bases between them. Germline V CDR1 and CDR2: MGHRA, YSYEKL. DNA of the CDR3: TGCGCCAGCAGCCAAGGGGAAGGTTGGGGGAATGAGCAGTACTTC. Translation gives CASSQGEGWGNEQYF.

The CDR3 region is CASSPVAGGHYF. The DNA for the CDR3 is TGTGCCAGCAGCCCTGTGGCGGGGGGGCACTATTTT. This rearrangement joins TRBV4-2 to TRBJ2-3; 9 nucleotides align to TRBD2. CDR3 size: 12 residues. CDR1 and CDR2 from the germline V gene are LGHNA and YNFKEQ. V shed 4 bases and J 15 bases; nucleotides not matched to a gene: 8.

The chain links TRBV4-2 to TRBJ2-7; no clear D. V lost 0 bases and J lost 2, with 14 bases in between. The CDR3 has 16 amino acids. Germline loops: CDR1 LGHNA, CDR2 YNFKEQ. The CDR3 DNA follows: TGTGCCAGCAGCCAAGATTCTAGGTCTCACGCCTACGAGCAGTACTTC. It codes for CASSQDSRSHAYEQYF.

In its sample, this clonotype was seen a few times. This chain uses TRBV11-2 with TRBJ1-2; D is ambiguous. Germline V gene lookup returns CDR1 SGHAT and CDR2 FQNNGV. V was clipped by 0 bases and J by 0 bases, with 8 bases between them. CDR3 length: 15 amino acids. CDR3 protein: CASSLDPKTNYGYTF. Written as DNA, the CDR3 is TGTGCCAGCAGCTTAGATCCCAAAACTAACTATGGCTACACCTTC.